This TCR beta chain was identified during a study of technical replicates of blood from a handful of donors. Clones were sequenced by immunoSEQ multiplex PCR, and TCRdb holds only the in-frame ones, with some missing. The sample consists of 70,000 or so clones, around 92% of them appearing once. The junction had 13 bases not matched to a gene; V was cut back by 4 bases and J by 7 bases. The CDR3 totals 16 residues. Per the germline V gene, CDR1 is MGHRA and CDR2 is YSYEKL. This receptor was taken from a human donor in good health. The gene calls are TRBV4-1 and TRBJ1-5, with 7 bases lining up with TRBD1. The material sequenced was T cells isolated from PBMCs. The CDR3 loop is CASSPRGGRGGQPQHF. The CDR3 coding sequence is TGCGCCAGCAGCCCACGAGGGGGCCGGGGTGGGCAGCCCCAGCATTTT.